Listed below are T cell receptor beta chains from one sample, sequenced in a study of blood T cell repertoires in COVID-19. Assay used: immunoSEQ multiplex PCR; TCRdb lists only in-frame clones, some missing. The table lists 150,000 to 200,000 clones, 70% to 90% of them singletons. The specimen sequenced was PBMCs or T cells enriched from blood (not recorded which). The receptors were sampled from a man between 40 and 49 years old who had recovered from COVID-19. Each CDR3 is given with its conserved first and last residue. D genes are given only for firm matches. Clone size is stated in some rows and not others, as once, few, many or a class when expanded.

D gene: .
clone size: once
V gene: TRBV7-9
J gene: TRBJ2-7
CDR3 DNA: TGTGCCAGCAGCTTATACAGGGCCCGGGACTACGAGCAGTACTTC
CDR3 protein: CASSLYRARDYEQYF

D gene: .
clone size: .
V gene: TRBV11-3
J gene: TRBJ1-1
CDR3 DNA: TGTGCCAGCAGCCCATCGGCAGGGGCGGACACTGAAGCTTTCTTT
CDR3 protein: CASSPSAGADTEAFF

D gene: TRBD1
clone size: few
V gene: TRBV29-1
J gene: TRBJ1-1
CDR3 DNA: TGCAGCGTGTCTGGACAGGACGGCACTGAAGCTTTCTTT
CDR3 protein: CSVSGQDGTEAFF

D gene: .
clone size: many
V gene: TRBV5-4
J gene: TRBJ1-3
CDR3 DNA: TGTGCCAGCAGTGGGCGATTCTCTGGAAACACCATATATTTT
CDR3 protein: CASSGRFSGNTIYF

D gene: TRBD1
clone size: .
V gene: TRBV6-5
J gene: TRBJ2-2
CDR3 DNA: TGTGCCAGCAGTAGGGACAGGGGTACCGGGGAGCTGTTTTTT
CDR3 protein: CASSRDRGTGELFF

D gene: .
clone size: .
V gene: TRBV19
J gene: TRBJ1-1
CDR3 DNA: TGTGCCAGTAGGGGCCCGAGGAACACTGAAGCTTTCTTT
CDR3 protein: CASRGPRNTEAFF

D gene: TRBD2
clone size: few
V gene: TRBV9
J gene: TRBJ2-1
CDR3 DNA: TGTGCCAGCAGCGATACTAGCGGGGGCCGGTGGGCGTACAATGAGCAGTTCTTC
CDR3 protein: CASSDTSGGRWAYNEQFF

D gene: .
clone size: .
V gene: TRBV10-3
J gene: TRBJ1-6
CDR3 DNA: TGTGCCATCAGTGATCGGGGTGTCGGCGAAAATTCACCCCTCCACTTT
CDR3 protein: CAISDRGVGENSPLHF

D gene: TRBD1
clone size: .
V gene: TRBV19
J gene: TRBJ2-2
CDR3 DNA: TGTGCCAGTATTAAACGGACAGGGGACAGCACCGGGGAGCTGTTTTTT
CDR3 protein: CASIKRTGDSTGELFF

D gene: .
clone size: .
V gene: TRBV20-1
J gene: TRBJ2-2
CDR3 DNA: TGCAGTGCTAGTTCACAGGGCGGCACCGGGGAGCTGTTTTTT
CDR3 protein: CSASSQGGTGELFF